A single sample is the source of the 10 T cell receptor beta chains below, sequenced in a study of T cells in Graves' hyperthyroidism and ophthalmopathy. RNA transcripts served as the template for amplifying TCR beta CDR3 regions. Initially, a first-round RT-PCR of the TCR CDR3 employed the HTBI primer set. TCRdb reanalysed the multiplex PCR reads using MiXCR and keeps one entry per CDR3 protein. The sample lists approximately 560,000 distinct CDR3 sequences; about 45% were seen once. Sequencing was performed on peripheral blood or thyroid tissue (not recorded which). The receptors were sampled from a woman younger than 30 with Graves' hyperthyroidism.

This clonotype appeared once. The chain employs TRBV20-1 and TRBJ2-5, with 10 bases identical to TRBD1. The junction had 5 bases not matched to a gene; V was cut back by 6 bases and J by 7 bases. The CDR3 consists of 12 residues. The germline V gene has CDR1 DFQATT and CDR2 SNEGSKA (reference sequence). In DNA, the CDR3 is TGCAGTGCCAGGGGGACAGGGGTGACCCAGTACTTC. Protein: CSARGTGVTQYF.

The rearrangement joins TRBV10-3 to TRBJ1-2; TRBD1 agrees at 10 bases. Germline trimming cut 8 bases from V and 2 bases from J; bases unmatched to any gene: 2. The CDR3 is 13 residues long. Germline V gene sequence: CDR1 ENHRY, CDR2 SYGVKD. The CDR3, as DNA: TGTGCCATCCCGGGACAGGGGAACTATGGCTACACCTTC. It encodes CAIPGQGNYGYTF.

This clonotype has more than one count but fewer than ten. J is TRBJ1-2 and V is TRBV2; 7 bases align to TRBD1. V gave up 5 bases and J gave up 6 bases; unmatched junction bases: 6. Germline V lookup: CDR1 SNHLY, CDR2 FYNNEI. The CDR3 is made up of 13 amino acids. The CDR3 reads CASSYTGEDGYTF. The DNA of the CDR3 is TGTGCCAGCAGTTACACAGGGGAAGATGGCTACACCTTC.

The rearrangement links TRBV14 to TRBJ2-7; 8 bases agree with TRBD1. V dropped 2 bases and J dropped 6; count of bases not matched to a gene: 12. The CDR3 has 16 residues. Germline CDR1 is SGHDN and CDR2 is FVKESK. The CDR3 nucleotides are TGTGCCAGCAGCCAACGACTAGGACAGGGTTTGCGCGAGCAGTACTTC. As protein: CASSQRLGQGLREQYF.

The V gene is TRBV9, the J gene TRBJ2-7; D unresolved. CDR1 is SGDLS and CDR2 is YYNGEE in the germline V gene. The CDR3 runs 14 residues. V lost 0 bases and J 1 base, leaving 8 bases between the germline ends. The CDR3: CASSVGELSYEQYF. DNA for the CDR3: TGTGCCAGCAGCGTAGGGGAATTATCCTACGAGCAGTACTTC.

The table lists this clonotype with a few counts. V is TRBV2 and J is TRBJ1-2; the D is unclear. The CDR3 spans 15 residues. The V and J ends lost 6 bases and 0 bases respectively, with 14 bases between them. Germline CDR1 and CDR2: SNHLY and FYNNEI. The CDR3 DNA reads as TGTGCCAGCAGCCTCTCGGGCGGCCCTAACTATGGCTACACCTTC. The encoded protein is CASSLSGGPNYGYTF.

The chain uses TRBV7-9 and TRBJ1-4; no reliable D call. Trimming took 6 bases from V and 12 from J, leaving 11 bases between them. Looked up from germline, CDR1 is SEHNR and CDR2 is FQNEAQ (reference sequence). This CDR3 is built from 11 residues. The CDR3 is CASRPGRELFF. CDR3 DNA sequence: TGTGCCAGCAGACCCGGGAGGGAACTGTTTTTT.

On this clonotype itself: A read error may produce the germline difference seen at one junction end. CDR3 residues: CAISGEGGF. The CDR3 DNA sequence: TGTGCCATCAGTGGGGAAGGGGGTTTT. The chain combines TRBV10-3 with TRBJ1-4, with a tentative D call TRBD1 (6 bases). Looked up from germline, CDR1 is ENHRY and CDR2 is SYGVKD. The length of the CDR3 is 9 residues.

The V gene is TRBV11-2, the J gene TRBJ1-1; unclear D gene. There are 17 residues in the CDR3. Germline CDR1 and CDR2: SGHAT and FQNNGV. V was trimmed by 3 bases and J by 5 bases, leaving 22 bases between them. CDR3 sequence: CASSFAVKDTSGTEAFF. For the CDR3, the DNA is TGTGCCAGCAGCTTCGCTGTCAAAGACACTTCGGGAACTGAAGCTTTCTTT.

This clonotype was recorded at least ten times. The chain joins TRBV29-1 to TRBJ1-2; unclear D gene. V lost 1 base to trimming and J lost 4 bases, with 10 bases between them. This CDR3 is built from 13 residues. The germline gives CDR1 SQVTM, CDR2 ANQGSEA. The CDR3 loop is CSVEATDIYGYTF. CDR3 sequence (DNA): TGCAGCGTTGAAGCCACAGATATCTATGGCTACACCTTC.